These 15 T cell receptor beta chains were sequenced from one sample in a study of shared clonotypes between healthy human individuals. Measured with immunoSEQ multiplex PCR; TCRdb has only the in-frame clones, and not every one. Here the sample spans about 2.2 million clones, just over 90% being singletons. As defined, naive CD8 cells were CD45RO-negative and positively selected for CCR7, with terminally differentiated effector memory CD45RA+ cells excluded. Sequenced: naive CD8+ T cells from PBMCs. All receptors come from a man in his late teens or twenties in good health. Some clones in this sample may be carry-over from other donors' samples.

This chain joins TRBV7-9 and TRBJ2-5; 7 bases are a match to TRBD1. This CDR3 contains 15 residues. V gave up 5 bases and J gave up 5 bases; unmatched junction bases: 11. Germline CDR1 and CDR2: SEHNR and FQNEAQ (reference sequence). CDR3 coding DNA: TGTGCCAGCAGCCCGACAGGGACAGTGAGTGAGACCCAGTACTTC. This gives the protein CASSPTGTVSETQYF.

V and J are TRBV29-1 and TRBJ1-2; possible D gene TRBD1, 6 bases. This CDR3 contains 18 residues. Per the germline V gene, CDR1 is SQVTM and CDR2 is ANQGSEA. Trimming removed 6 bases at V and 7 bases at J, with 33 bases between. The CDR3 DNA reads TGCAGCGTCAGAAAAAGGGCGGACAGCCCCCTAGACCTAGGTGGCTACACCTTC. Encoded protein: CSVRKRADSPLDLGGYTF.

This chain joins TRBV4-1 and TRBJ2-1, with 7 positions matching TRBD2. Germline loops: CDR1 MGHRA, CDR2 YSYEKL. With V trimmed by 5 bases and J by 9 bases, 16 bases remained unmatched. CDR3 length: 16 amino acids. The CDR3, as DNA: TGCGCCAGCAGCTCTTATCCTAGCGGAAGAGGTGGTGAGCAGTTCTTC. Encoded protein: CASSSYPSGRGGEQFF.

This sequence joins TRBV2 and TRBJ1-1; D is possibly TRBD1 (5 bases). There are 14 residues in the CDR3. The germline CDR1 and CDR2 sequences are SNHLY and FYNNEI. V was shortened by 5 bases and J by 5 bases, with 15 bases between the two germline ends. The CDR3 loop reads CASSNTERGTEAFF. As DNA, the CDR3 is TGTGCCAGCAGTAATACGGAGCGGGGGACTGAAGCTTTCTTT.

The V and J genes are TRBV30 and TRBJ2-3; 9 nucleotides agree with TRBD2. The V gene's germline CDR1 is GTSNPN and CDR2 SVGIG (reference sequence). With 0 bases clipped from V and 6 bases from J, the junction kept 10 bases outside the gene matches. This CDR3 spans 16 amino acids. CDR3 nucleotide sequence: TGTGCCTGGAGTGTACGGGTAGCGGGAGCGGCGGATACGCAGTATTTT. Protein sequence: CAWSVRVAGAADTQYF.

This clone was detected once. The gene calls are TRBV29-1 and TRBJ2-1; TRBD2 aligns across 10 bases. Germline-derived CDR1 and CDR2 are SQVTM and ANQGSEA. The CDR3 sequence is 15 residues long. The V segment lost 6 bases and the J segment 0 bases; nucleotides outside the gene matches: 5. In DNA, the CDR3 is TGCAGCGTGGGGACTAGCGACAGCTCCTACAATGAGCAGTTCTTC. The encoded protein is CSVGTSDSSYNEQFF.

This clone was observed a single time. The chain joins TRBV13 to TRBJ1-1; no firm D call. In germline, CDR1 is PRHDT, CDR2 FYEKMQ (reference sequence). The CDR3 covers 14 residues. V lost 3 bases and J 1 base, leaving 9 bases between the germline ends. CDR3 region: CASSFGRRNTEAFF. CDR3 in DNA: TGTGCCAGCAGCTTCGGGCGGAGGAACACTGAAGCTTTCTTT. The whole variable domain, filled in from reference TRBV13 and TRBJ1-1, reads AAGVIQSPRHLIKEKRETATLKCYPIPRHDTVYWYQQGPGQDPQFLISFYEKMQSDKGSIPDRFSAQQFSDYHSELNMSSLELGDSALYFCASSFGRRNTEAFFGQGTRLTVV.

V and J are TRBV21-1 and TRBJ2-7; the D call in the table, TRBD2, was not verified against the DNA. TRBV21-1 is shown as a pseudogene. The CDR3 covers 16 residues. The CDR3 region has the DNA TGTGCCAGCAGCAAAGGTTCTAGCGATTTATCCTACGAGCAGTACTTC. Translated: CASSKGSSDLSYEQYF.

The V gene is TRBV5-1, the J gene TRBJ2-7; D is unresolved. Trimming took off 4 bases at V and 0 bases at J, with 8 bases between the two ends. Germline CDR1 and CDR2: SGHRS and YFSETQ. The CDR3 runs to 13 residues. CDR3 sequence reads: CASSVTSSYEQYF. The CDR3 DNA reads TGCGCCAGCAGCGTGACGAGCTCCTACGAGCAGTACTTC.

V and J are TRBV10-3 and TRBJ2-5, with 9 bases that match TRBD2. CDR3 length: 16 residues. Unmatched junction bases numbered 11, after V lost 4 bases and J lost 5 bases. Looked up from germline, CDR1 is ENHRY and CDR2 is SYGVKD. As DNA, the CDR3 is TGTGCCATCAGTGGGGGCGATAGCGGGAGTCCTGAGACCCAGTACTTC. Protein: CAISGGDSGSPETQYF.

The chain carries TRBV13 and TRBJ2-1; 12 nucleotides agree with TRBD2. This CDR3 comprises 15 residues. Germline-derived CDR1 and CDR2 are PRHDT and FYEKMQ (reference sequence). V shed 7 bases, J shed 6 bases, and the junction held 7 bases outside the gene matches. This CDR3 is CASNNRLAGANEQFF. CDR3 DNA sequence: TGTGCCAGCAACAACCGACTAGCGGGGGCCAATGAGCAGTTCTTC.

V gene TRBV7-9 combines with J gene TRBJ2-1; 8 bases are a match to TRBD2. Germline CDR1 and CDR2: SEHNR and FQNEAQ (reference sequence). The CDR3 runs 17 residues. The V and J ends lost 6 bases and 6 bases, in that order; junction bases with no gene match: 16. The CDR3 region is CASRSLPGTRIGNEQFF. DNA for the CDR3: TGTGCCAGCAGATCCCTCCCCGGGACTAGGATAGGCAATGAGCAGTTCTTC.

V usage is TRBV27 and J usage is TRBJ2-7; unclear D gene. CDR1 and CDR2 (germline): MNHEY, SMNVEV (reference sequence). The CDR3 length is 18 residues. V dropped 6 bases and J dropped 1 base, with 25 bases sitting between them. CDR3 sequence: CASSPRFVSAEASYEQYF. The CDR3 DNA reads TGTGCCAGCAGCCCGCGATTCGTATCGGCGGAAGCTTCCTACGAGCAGTACTTC.

The chain carries TRBV7-8 and TRBJ2-7; no clear D. Between the trimmed V and J ends, which lost 2 bases and 7 bases, there was a span of 15 bases. CDR1 is SGHVS, CDR2 FQNEAQ, per germline. CDR3 length equals 14 residues. The CDR3 DNA reads TGTGCCAGCAGCTTATTTCGGACCCCGATGGAGCAGTACTTC. Translated: CASSLFRTPMEQYF.

The chain combines TRBV5-5 with TRBJ1-1; D unresolved. Germline V CDR1 and CDR2: SGHKS, YYEKEE (reference sequence). CDR3 size: 12 residues. V shed 3 bases and J shed 7 bases, with 10 bases lying between them. The CDR3 bases are TGTGCCAGCAGCTACGGGAGCTATGAAGCTTTCTTT. Translated, it gives CASSYGSYEAFF.